This T cell receptor (beta chain) stems from a study of T cells after yellow fever vaccination. V shed 3 bases, J shed 6 bases, and the junction held 9 bases outside the gene matches. Germline V gene lookup returns CDR1 SGDLS and CDR2 YYNGEE. The CDR3 runs 16 residues. Ten or more counts support this clonotype. Production of TCR cDNA was by 5'RACE template switching, which also added a universal primer site and UMIs. TCRdb ran MiXCR on the 5' RACE reads and lists one entry per CDR3 protein. The sample lists 10,000 or so distinct CDR3 sequences, under 6% occurring once. The chain uses TRBV9 and TRBJ2-1; 10 nucleotides line up with TRBD1. This receptor was identified in a man under 40 who received the YFV17D yellow fever vaccine. The material sequenced was PBMCs, either bulk or a sorted T-cell subset (CD4+, CD8+, memory, or dextramer-sorted; not recorded which), taken on the day of the yellow fever booster vaccination. CDR3 protein: CASSALGTGVGNEQFF. DNA for the CDR3: TGTGCCAGCAGCGCTCTCGGGACAGGGGTTGGCAATGAGCAGTTCTTC.